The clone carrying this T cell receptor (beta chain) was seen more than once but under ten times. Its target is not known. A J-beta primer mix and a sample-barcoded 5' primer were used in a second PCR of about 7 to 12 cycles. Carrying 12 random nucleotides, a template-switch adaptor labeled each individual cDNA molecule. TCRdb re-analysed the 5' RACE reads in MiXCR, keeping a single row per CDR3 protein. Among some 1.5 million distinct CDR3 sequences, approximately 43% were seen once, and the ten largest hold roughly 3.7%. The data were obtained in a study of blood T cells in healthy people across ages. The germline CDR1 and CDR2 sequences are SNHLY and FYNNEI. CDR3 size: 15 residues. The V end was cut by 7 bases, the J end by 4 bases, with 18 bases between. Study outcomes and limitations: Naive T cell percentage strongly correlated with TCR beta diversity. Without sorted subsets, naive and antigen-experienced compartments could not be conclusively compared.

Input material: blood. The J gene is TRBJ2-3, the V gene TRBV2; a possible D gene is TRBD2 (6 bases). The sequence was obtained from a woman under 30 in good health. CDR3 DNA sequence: TGTGCCAGCACCGAGGGCCTTAGCGGCTCAGATACGCAGTATTTT. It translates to CASTEGLSGSDTQYF.